This T cell receptor (beta chain) emerged from a study of a mutant IDH1 vaccine in newly diagnosed glioma. Study overall: Radiotherapy alone preceded vaccination by 4-6 weeks; alternatively, vaccination started with temozolomide cycles. Points from the study as a whole: Vaccine-induced responses were seen in approximately 93% of patients, spanning several MHC alleles.

In regard to this clone: The target antigen is unknown.

Only in-frame clones appear in the TCRdb table, and some are missing; sequencing was by immunoSEQ multiplex PCR. The sample holds approximately 67,000 clones, around 82% seen once. The time point here: week 23, last vaccination. Vaccine doses each comprised 300 ug of mutant IDH1 20-mer peptide, with topical imiquimod. This receptor was taken from a man younger than 35 with glioma. This specimen consisted of PBMCs, obtained from a glioma patient whose treatment included an IDH1 peptide vaccine.

The DNA of the CDR3 is TGTGCGCTCCTCACGGGGGGCACTGAAGCTTTCTTT. It yields the protein CALLTGGTEAFF. The chain links TRBV6-1 to TRBJ1-1; D may be TRBD1 (5 bases). Germline V lookup: CDR1 MNHNS, CDR2 SASEGT. The CDR3 contains 12 residues.